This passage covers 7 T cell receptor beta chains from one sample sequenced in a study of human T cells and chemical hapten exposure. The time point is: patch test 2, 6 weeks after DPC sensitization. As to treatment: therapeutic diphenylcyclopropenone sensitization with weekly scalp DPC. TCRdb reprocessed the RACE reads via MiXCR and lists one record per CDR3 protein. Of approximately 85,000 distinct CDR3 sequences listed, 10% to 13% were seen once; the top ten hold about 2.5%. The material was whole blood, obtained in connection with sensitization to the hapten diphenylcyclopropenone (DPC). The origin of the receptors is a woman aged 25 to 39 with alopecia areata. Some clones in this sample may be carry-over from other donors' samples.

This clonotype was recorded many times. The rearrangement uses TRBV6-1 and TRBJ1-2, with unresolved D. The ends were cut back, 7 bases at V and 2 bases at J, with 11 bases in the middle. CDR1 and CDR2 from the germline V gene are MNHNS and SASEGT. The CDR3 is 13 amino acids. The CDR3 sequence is CASTQMGNYGYTF. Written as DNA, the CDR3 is TGTGCCAGCACCCAGATGGGGAACTATGGCTACACCTTC.

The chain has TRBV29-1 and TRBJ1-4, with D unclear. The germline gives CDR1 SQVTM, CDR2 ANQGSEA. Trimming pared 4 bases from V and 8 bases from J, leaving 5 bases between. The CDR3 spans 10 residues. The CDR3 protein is CSVVKEKLFF. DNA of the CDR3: TGCAGCGTTGTCAAGGAAAAACTGTTTTTT. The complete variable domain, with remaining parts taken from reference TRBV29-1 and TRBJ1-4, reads SAVISQKPSRDICQRGTSLTIQCQVDSQVTMMFWYRQQPGQSLTLIATANQGSEATYESGFVIDKFPISRPNLTFSTLTVSNMSPEDSSIYLCSVVKEKLFFGSGTQLSVL.

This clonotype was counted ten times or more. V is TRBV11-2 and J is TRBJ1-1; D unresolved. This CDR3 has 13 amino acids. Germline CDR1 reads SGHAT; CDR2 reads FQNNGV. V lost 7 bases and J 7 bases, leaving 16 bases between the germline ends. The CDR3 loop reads CASTMIASVEAFF. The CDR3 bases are TGTGCCAGCACTATGATAGCTTCCGTTGAAGCTTTCTTT.

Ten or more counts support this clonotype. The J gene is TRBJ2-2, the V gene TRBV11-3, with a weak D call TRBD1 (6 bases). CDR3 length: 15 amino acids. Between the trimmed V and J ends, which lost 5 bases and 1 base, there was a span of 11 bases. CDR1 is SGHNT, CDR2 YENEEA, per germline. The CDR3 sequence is CASSLSRGNTGELFF. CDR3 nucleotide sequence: TGTGCCAGCAGCCTCTCCAGGGGGAACACCGGGGAGCTGTTTTTT.

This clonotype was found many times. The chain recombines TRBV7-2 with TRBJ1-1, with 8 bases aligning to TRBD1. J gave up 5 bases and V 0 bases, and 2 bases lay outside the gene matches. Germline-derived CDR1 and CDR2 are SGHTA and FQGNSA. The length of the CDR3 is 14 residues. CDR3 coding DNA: TGTGCCAGCAGCTTAGCAAGACAGGGGACTGAAGCTTTCTTT. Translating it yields CASSLARQGTEAFF.

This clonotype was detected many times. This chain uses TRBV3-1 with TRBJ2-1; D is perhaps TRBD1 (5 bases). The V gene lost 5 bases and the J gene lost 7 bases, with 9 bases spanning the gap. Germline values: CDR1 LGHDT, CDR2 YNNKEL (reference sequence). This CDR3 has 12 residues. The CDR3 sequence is CASSFRENEQFF. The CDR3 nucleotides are TGTGCCAGCAGCTTCAGGGAAAATGAGCAGTTCTTC.

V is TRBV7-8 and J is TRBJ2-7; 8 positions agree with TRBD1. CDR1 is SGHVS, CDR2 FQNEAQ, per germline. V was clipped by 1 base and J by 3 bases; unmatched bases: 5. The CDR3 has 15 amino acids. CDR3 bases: TGTGCCAGCAGCTTAGGGACAGGGATTGACTACGAGCAGTACTTC. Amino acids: CASSLGTGIDYEQYF.